This T cell receptor beta chain was recovered during a study of control samples from healthy donors and cancer patients. Measured with immunoSEQ multiplex PCR; TCRdb has only the in-frame clones, and not every one. Of about 130,000 clones listed, about 92% were seen once; the top ten hold 2.1%. CDR1 and CDR2 (germline): SEHNR, FQNEAQ (reference sequence). The CDR3 is 14 amino acids. V was trimmed by 5 bases and J by 3 bases, leaving 11 bases between them. Details on this clone: Other DNA sequences in the sample encode the same CDR3.

The sequenced sample was blood. This receptor was identified in a woman in her forties or fifties in good health. The chain links TRBV7-9 to TRBJ1-5; D possibly corresponds to TRBD1 (5 bases). The CDR3 nucleotides read TGTGCCAGCAGCGCACGGGACTCCAATCAGCCCCAGCATTTT. As protein: CASSARDSNQPQHF.